The rows below give T cell receptor beta chains drawn from one sample of a study of memory CD8 T cells in hepatitis C reinfection. The assay was immunoSEQ multiplex PCR, and TCRdb's table has in-frame clones only and misses some. The sample contains 35,000 to 50,000 clones, more than 75% of which appear only once. Sequencing was carried out using naive CD8+ T cells sorted from blood. These receptors originate from a man aged 18-30 years with hepatitis C virus infection. The CDR3 runs from the conserved cysteine through the conserved F or W. The D gene is left open where the match is weak. Some rows have no size entry. The others give once, few or many, or a class for an expanded clone.

cdr3_nt cdr3_aa clone_size d_call j_call v_call
TGTGCCAGCAGTAGCGGGCCAGGTCAAGATACGCAGTATTTT CASSSGPGQDTQYF . . TRBJ2-3 TRBV6-1
TGTGCCAGCAGTGAGCACGGACAGGGTTTTTGGAATGAGCAGTTCTTC CASSEHGQGFWNEQFF . TRBD1 TRBJ2-1 TRBV2
TGTGCCACGACATACGGGACAGGCTCCTACGAGCAGTACTTC CATTYGTGSYEQYF . TRBD1 TRBJ2-7 TRBV27
TGTGCCAGCAGTATCTACTTTAGCGGCACCACAGATACGCAGTATTTT CASSIYFSGTTDTQYF . . TRBJ2-3 TRBV27
TGTGCCAGCAGCCCACCCCCCCTGGGACAGGGTGTTATAATGGAGACCCAGTACTTC CASSPPPLGQGVIMETQYF . TRBD1 TRBJ2-5 TRBV11-2
TGTGCCTGGACCATCCCAAAGACCGACTGGGCGAACACCGGGGAGCTGTTTTTT CAWTIPKTDWANTGELFF . . TRBJ2-2 TRBV30
TGTGCCTCTGCCGGGGGGCTTTACAATGAGCAGTTCTTC CASAGGLYNEQFF once . TRBJ2-1 TRBV10-3
TGTGCCAGCAGCCACGACAGAGAGCAAGAGACCCAGTACTTC CASSHDREQETQYF . . TRBJ2-5 TRBV14
TGTGCCAGCAGGTTAGCCGGGACTAGCGCACAGGGGCAGTACTTC CASRLAGTSAQGQYF . TRBD2 TRBJ2-7 TRBV27
TGTGCCAGCAGTTACTCGACACTCATCAATCAGCCCCAGCATTTT CASSYSTLINQPQHF . . TRBJ1-5 TRBV6-5
TGTGCCAGCAGTGAATTCGGCCTAGATTTGGCCTACGAGCAGTACTTC CASSEFGLDLAYEQYF . . TRBJ2-7 TRBV6-1
TGTGCCAGACAGGGTGTAGCCTACGAGCAGTACTTC CARQGVAYEQYF . . TRBJ2-7 TRBV6-4
TGTGCCAGCAGTCCACAGGGCCTAGGCGGCTACACCTTC CASSPQGLGGYTF . . TRBJ1-2 TRBV6-5
TGTGCCATCGCCACAGGGGGAACGAACACCGGGGAGCTGTTTTTT CAIATGGTNTGELFF . TRBD1 TRBJ2-2 TRBV10-3
TGTGCCAGCAGCTTGGAAGGGGCTGGCTCACCCCTCCACTTT CASSLEGAGSPLHF . . TRBJ1-6 TRBV5-4
TGTGCCAGCATGGAGGTTTACAATGAGCAGTTCTTC CASMEVYNEQFF . . TRBJ2-1 TRBV2
TGTGCCAGCAGGGAGGACAGCTACTCTGGAAACACCATATATTTT CASREDSYSGNTIYF . . TRBJ1-3 TRBV2
TGCGCCAGCAGCCAAGACCTGGGGACAGGGGTTGAAAAACTGTTTTTT CASSQDLGTGVEKLFF few TRBD1 TRBJ1-4 TRBV4-3
TGTGCCAGCAATAATTGGGGGACACTGAATTCCCTCGAGCAGTACTTC CASNNWGTLNSLEQYF . . TRBJ2-7 TRBV28
TGTGCCAGCTCTCCAGAGGCTGCCCCTGGCACAGATACGCAGTATTTT CASSPEAAPGTDTQYF . . TRBJ2-3 TRBV27
TGTGCCACCAGGGTGGACAGGGGTTTCAATGAGCAGTTCTTC CATRVDRGFNEQFF . TRBD1 TRBJ2-1 TRBV15
TGTGCCAGTAGTTTGACGGGAGGGAGCAATGAGCAGTTCTTC CASSLTGGSNEQFF . TRBD2 TRBJ2-1 TRBV19
TGTGCCAGCCAGAGACCTCAGGCCGACGAGCAGTACTTC CASQRPQADEQYF . . TRBJ2-7 TRBV6-1
TGTGCCGGCAGCCCCCAAGCGGAGCACTACGAGCAGTACTTC CAGSPQAEHYEQYF . . TRBJ2-7 TRBV27
TGTGCTAGTGGTTTGGACCCGGGGTCCTCCTACGAGCAGTACTTC CASGLDPGSSYEQYF . . TRBJ2-7 TRBV12-5
TGTGCCAGCAGCCGAATGATGACAGGGGGCACTAATGAAAAACTGTTTTTT CASSRMMTGGTNEKLFF . TRBD1 TRBJ1-4 TRBV5-4
TGTGCCAGCAGCTTAGAGCCGGGATCAGCTAACTATGGCTACACCTTC CASSLEPGSANYGYTF . . TRBJ1-2 TRBV11-2
TGTGCCAGCAGTCAGGGGGCGCCCTACGAGCAGTACTTC CASSQGAPYEQYF . TRBD1 TRBJ2-7 TRBV27
TGCAGCGTCTTACAGCCCCCCTTTTCTGGGGCCAACGTCCTGACTTTC CSVLQPPFSGANVLTF . . TRBJ2-6 TRBV29-1
TGTGCCACCAGCCGCCCCAGCGATCCGACCGGGGAGCTGTTTTTT CATSRPSDPTGELFF . . TRBJ2-2 TRBV15